A selection of T cell receptor beta chains follows, all from one sample in a study of shared clonotypes between healthy human individuals. TCRdb's table, derived via immunoSEQ multiplex PCR, lists solely in-frame clones and lacks some. Found here are approximately 500,000 clones, 75% to 80% of them singletons; the top ten hold 9.5% to 15%. Sequenced sample: PBMCs. These receptors originate from a woman between 40 and 55 years old in good health. Some clones in this sample may be carry-over from other donors' samples. CDR3s include the opening cysteine and the closing phenylalanine or tryptophan. D genes are given only for firm matches. The listing skips clone size in some rows; elsewhere it reads once, few, many or a size class.

abundance,len,j_gene,d_gene,v_gene,CDR3nt,CDR3aa
.,15,TRBJ1-4,.,TRBV15,TGTGCCACGCGGCCCGGGCCAGGAGATAATGAAAAACTGTTTTTT,CATRPGPGDNEKLFF
.,15,TRBJ1-5,TRBD1,TRBV28,TGTGCCAGCAGTCCTGAAGGACAGGGGAGTCAGCCCCAGCATTTT,CASSPEGQGSQPQHF
.,14,TRBJ2-1,.,TRBV6-6,TGTGCCAGCAGACGTGAGAGGACCTACAATGAGCAGTTCTTC,CASRRERTYNEQFF
.,15,TRBJ2-3,TRBD1,TRBV19,TGTGCCAGTAAAAACAGGGGGCCGAGCACAGATACGCAGTATTTT,CASKNRGPSTDTQYF
few,11,TRBJ1-5,.,TRBV23-1,TGCGCCAGCTCCTGTTCGGGGCCCCAGCATTTT,CASSCSGPQHF
.,17,TRBJ2-1,.,TRBV7-2,TGTGCCAGCAGCCCAAGGGCTGAGCGGCAACCCTACAATGAGCAGTTCTTC,CASSPRAERQPYNEQFF
.,14,TRBJ1-2,.,TRBV11-2,TGTGCCAGCAGCCCCCAACAGGGAAACTATGGCTACACCTTC,CASSPQQGNYGYTF
.,11,TRBJ1-2,TRBD1,TRBV25-1,TGTGCCAGCACAGGGGGCTATGGCCACACCTTC,CASTGGYGHTF
.,13,TRBJ2-5,.,TRBV2,TGTGCCAGCACCCGAAACCCCCAAGAGACCCAGTACTTC,CASTRNPQETQYF
.,11,TRBJ2-5,.,TRBV18,TGTGCCAGCTCACCTGATGAGACCCAGTACTTC,CASSPDETQYF
.,15,TRBJ1-5,.,TRBV6-4,TGTGCCAGCAGTGAGGGGGTGGACAGTGGTCAGCCCCAGCATTTT,CASSEGVDSGQPQHF
.,15,TRBJ1-2,.,TRBV28,TGTGCCAGCAGCGCTCCGGTGGGGGCCAGGTATGGCTACACCTTC,CASSAPVGARYGYTF
.,13,TRBJ2-5,TRBD1,TRBV6-5,TGTGCCAGCATCACCCCAGGGGGAGAGACCCAGTACTTC,CASITPGGETQYF
.,15,TRBJ2-1,TRBD2,TRBV7-3,TGTGCCAGCAGCTTATCTAGCGGGAGTGGAAATGAGCAGTTCTTC,CASSLSSGSGNEQFF
.,16,TRBJ2-3,TRBD2,TRBV18,TGTGCCAGCTCCCTCGCTAGGACTAGCGGCACAGATACGCAGTATTTT,CASSLARTSGTDTQYF
.,16,TRBJ2-1,TRBD1,TRBV18,TGTGCCAGCTCACAGATTCGGGGACAGGATGACAATGAGCAGTTCTTC,CASSQIRGQDDNEQFF
once,15,TRBJ2-2,TRBD1,TRBV28,TGTGCCAGCAGTTTGGCAGGGGGCTACACCGGGGAGCTGTTTTTT,CASSLAGGYTGELFF
few,14,TRBJ2-7,TRBD1,TRBV2,TGTGCCAGCCACTATAGGACAGGGGGCTACGAGCAGTACTTC,CASHYRTGGYEQYF
.,14,TRBJ1-2,.,TRBV30,TGTGCCTGGAGTGTAAGCAGGACTAACTATGGCTACACCTTC,CAWSVSRTNYGYTF
.,16,TRBJ1-5,.,TRBV19,TGTGCCAGTAGTATACGGGTGGTCCGGGGCAATCAGCCCCAGCATTTT,CASSIRVVRGNQPQHF
.,16,TRBJ2-2,.,TRBV6-6,TGTGCCAGCAGTTACGAGGGATTGGGGAACACCGGGGAGCTGTTTTTT,CASSYEGLGNTGELFF
.,13,TRBJ2-1,.,TRBV7-2,TGTGCCAGCAGCTTACCCTTAGTAGGTGAGCAGTTCTTC,CASSLPLVGEQFF
.,16,TRBJ2-3,TRBD2,TRBV5-1,TGCGCCAGCAGCGTTCGGCTAGCGGAAAGCACAGATACGCAGTATTTT,CASSVRLAESTDTQYF
.,14,TRBJ2-3,.,TRBV9,TGTGCCAGCAGCGCCATCGGGGCATCAGATACGCAGTATTTT,CASSAIGASDTQYF
.,14,TRBJ2-3,.,TRBV2,TGTGCCAGCCCGGCCGCGGGACCCACAGATACGCAGTATTTT,CASPAAGPTDTQYF
few,20,TRBJ2-7,TRBD2,TRBV23-1,TGCGCCAGCAGTCAGACCGGGAGGGGTTGGAAGCGGGAGAGACCCTACGAGCAGTACTTC,CASSQTGRGWKRERPYEQYF
.,17,TRBJ1-2,.,TRBV4-2,TGTGCCAGCAGCCAAGTGTCGAGGGAAGGAGATAACTATGGCTACACCTTC,CASSQVSREGDNYGYTF
.,13,TRBJ2-1,.,TRBV7-2,TGTGCCAGCAGCTTAGGTGTGGGTCGGGAGCAGTTCTTC,CASSLGVGREQFF
few,14,TRBJ1-1,.,TRBV7-8,TGTGCCAGCAGCTTATTCAGGGGTGTCACTGAAGCTTTCTTT,CASSLFRGVTEAFF
.,11,TRBJ2-7,.,TRBV14,TGTGCCAGCAGCCCAGGGACCGAGCAGTACTTC,CASSPGTEQYF
.,13,TRBJ1-5,.,TRBV4-1,TGCGCCAGCAGCCTCAGGGCAGGTCAGCCCCAGCATTTT,CASSLRAGQPQHF
.,15,TRBJ2-3,TRBD2,TRBV30,TGTGCCTGGAGTGGCGGACTAGCGATAACAGATACGCAGTATTTT,CAWSGGLAITDTQYF
.,14,TRBJ2-1,.,TRBV19,TGTGCCAGTAGTTTTAGCGGACTGAGGAATGAGCAGTTCTTC,CASSFSGLRNEQFF
many,18,TRBJ2-3,TRBD2,TRBV28,TGTGCCAGTCTGACAGGAGGACTAGCGGGAGAGGGCACAGATACGCAGTATTTT,CASLTGGLAGEGTDTQYF
.,16,TRBJ2-1,.,TRBV28,TGTGCCAGCAGTTTGGGGGGCGCCGGCTCCTACAATGAGCAGTTCTTC,CASSLGGAGSYNEQFF
many,13,TRBJ2-7,TRBD1,TRBV7-2,TGTGCCAGCAGGCCTACAGGGGTCTACGAGCAGTACTTC,CASRPTGVYEQYF
.,15,TRBJ2-7,TRBD2,TRBV27,TGTGCCAGCAGTTACGGGGTAGCGGGGTTCTACGAGCAGTACTTC,CASSYGVAGFYEQYF
many,12,TRBJ2-7,.,TRBV6-6,TGTGCCAGCAGCCGGGACGGCTACGAGCAGTACTTC,CASSRDGYEQYF
few,15,TRBJ1-5,.,TRBV19,TGTGCCAGTCGGGAGGCCGGGGGGGGCAATCAGCCCCAGCATTTT,CASREAGGGNQPQHF
few,15,TRBJ2-2,TRBD1,TRBV7-6,TGTGCCAGCAGTCCCAGGGGGTCGAACACCGGGGAGCTGTTTTTT,CASSPRGSNTGELFF
.,16,TRBJ2-1,TRBD2,TRBV19,TGTGCCAGTAGCTATCGAGGCGGGAGCTCCTACAATGAGCAGTTCTTC,CASSYRGGSSYNEQFF
once,14,TRBJ2-7,TRBD2,TRBV7-8,TGTGCCAGCAGCTTAGCTAGCGGGCCGTACGAGCAGTACTTC,CASSLASGPYEQYF
.,16,TRBJ2-1,TRBD2,TRBV7-2,TGTGCCAGCAGCTTAGGGGTAGCGGGAGGTATAAATGAGCAGTTCTTC,CASSLGVAGGINEQFF
.,12,TRBJ1-1,TRBD1,TRBV28,TGTGCCAGCAGGACAGGGGTGACTGAAGCTTTCTTT,CASRTGVTEAFF
.,17,TRBJ1-2,.,TRBV19,TGTGCCAGTAGCGGGGCCGCGGGTTTAACCATTAACTATGGCTACACCTTC,CASSGAAGLTINYGYTF
.,15,TRBJ1-1,TRBD1,TRBV6-1,TGTGCCAGCACTGCCATGGACAGGCGGAACACTGAAGCTTTCTTT,CASTAMDRRNTEAFF
.,15,TRBJ2-3,TRBD1,TRBV9,TGTGCCAGCAGCGTAGAAGGACAGGGGGCAGATACGCAGTATTTT,CASSVEGQGADTQYF
.,11,TRBJ2-7,.,TRBV7-2,TGTGCCAGCAGGCTAGCACGCGAGCAGTACTTC,CASRLAREQYF
few,16,TRBJ2-7,.,TRBV6-1,TGTGCCAGCAGTGGAGTCCTCCTACAACTCTCCTACGAGCAGTACTTC,CASSGVLLQLSYEQYF
.,13,TRBJ1-1,TRBD1,TRBV14,TGTGCCAGCAGCCAGTACAGGGGTACTGAAGCTTTCTTT,CASSQYRGTEAFF
once,11,TRBJ1-2,TRBD1,TRBV29-1,TGCAGCGCCTACAGGGGTAGCGGCTACACCTTC,CSAYRGSGYTF